This entry lists 20 T cell receptor beta chains sequenced from one sample in a study of T cell repertoires in cytomegalovirus infection. TCRdb called the reads again in MiXCR, with one record for every CDR3 protein. Found here are 95,000 to 120,000 distinct CDR3 sequences, roughly 31% of them singletons; the top ten hold 35% to 50%. These receptors have no known antigen. The starting material was CD8+ T cells from cultured PBMCs, obtained from culture after CMV antigen stimulation. These receptors were obtained from a human donor in good health (CMV status not recorded). Some clones in this sample may be carry-over from other donors' samples.

CDR3 in amino acids: CASSPGQGNEQYF. CDR3 nucleotide sequence: TGTGCCAGCAGCCCGGGACAGGGAAACGAGCAGTACTTC. V and J are TRBV7-6 and TRBJ2-7; 9 bases fit TRBD1. The CDR3 loop spans 13 amino acids. Per the germline V gene, CDR1 is SGHVS and CDR2 is FNYEAQ. Germline trimming cut 5 bases from V and 5 bases from J; bases unmatched to any gene: 4.

This clonotype appeared a few times. The chain links TRBV6-6 to TRBJ1-1, with a tentative D call TRBD1 (5 bases). Germline CDR1 and CDR2: MNHNY and SVGAGI (reference sequence). V lost 7 bases to trimming and J lost 4 bases, with 10 bases between them. The CDR3 loop spans 12 amino acids. The CDR3, as DNA: TGTGCCAGCATTCAGGGAAGCACTGAAGCTTTCTTT. Amino acid sequence: CASIQGSTEAFF.

V gene TRBV27 combines with J gene TRBJ1-5, with D possibly TRBD1 on 5 matching bases. Trimming removed 0 bases at V and 9 bases at J, with 12 bases between. Germline assignment: CDR1 MNHEY and CDR2 SMNVEV (reference sequence). The CDR3 runs 14 residues. CDR3 DNA: TGTGCCAGCAGTTTATCATCGGGGGATCGGCCCCAGCATTTT. Translated: CASSLSSGDRPQHF.

This clonotype was found many times. CDR3 DNA: TGTGCCAGCAGCGCCTGGGAGGATCGTAACTATGGCTACACCTTC. It codes for CASSAWEDRNYGYTF. The chain joins TRBV7-6 to TRBJ1-2; no clear D. Germline assignment: CDR1 SGHVS and CDR2 FNYEAQ. This CDR3 has 15 amino acids. Trimming stripped 5 bases from V and 1 base from J, with 14 bases between.

This clonotype was found many times. The V gene is TRBV27, the J gene TRBJ2-1, with TRBD1 matching over 8 bases. Germline CDR1 is MNHEY and CDR2 is SMNVEV (reference sequence). This CDR3 spans 15 amino acids. With 2 bases clipped from V and 4 bases from J, the junction kept 4 bases outside the gene matches. The CDR3 is CASSLKGQAYNEQFF. The CDR3 nucleotides are TGTGCCAGCAGTTTAAAGGGACAGGCTTACAATGAGCAGTTCTTC.

The chain is built from TRBV7-9 and TRBJ1-4, with D possibly TRBD1 on 6 matching bases. In germline, CDR1 is SEHNR, CDR2 FQNEAQ (reference sequence). Trimming shortened V by 2 bases and J by 6 bases, and 13 bases separated the two germline ends. This CDR3 comprises 15 residues. This chain's CDR3 is CASSLYHGGDEKLFF. DNA of the CDR3: TGTGCCAGCAGCTTATATCACGGGGGCGATGAAAAACTGTTTTTT. Complete variable domain (other parts from reference TRBV7-9 and TRBJ1-4): DTGVSQNPRHKITKRGQNVTFRCDPISEHNRLYWYRQTLGQGPEFLTYFQNEAQLEKSRLLSDRFSAERPKGSFSTLEIQRTEQGDSAMYLCASSLYHGGDEKLFFGSGTQLSVL.

The chain joins TRBV5-1 to TRBJ2-3; 10 bases line up with TRBD1. Germline V CDR1 and CDR2: SGHRS, YFSETQ. The CDR3 contains 16 residues. V trimming: 0 bases; J trimming: 2 bases; junction bases outside the gene matches: 3. CDR3 in amino acids: CASSLDGTGATDTQYF. CDR3 in DNA: TGCGCCAGCAGCTTGGATGGGACAGGGGCCACAGATACGCAGTATTTT.

This clonotype was counted many times. This chain's CDR3 is CASSLNLAGGFNEQFF. DNA of the CDR3: TGTGCCAGCAGCTTGAACCTAGCGGGGGGATTCAATGAGCAGTTCTTC. The chain has TRBV7-2 and TRBJ2-1, with 11 bases identical to TRBD2. Trimming removed 3 bases from V and 6 bases from J; junction bases left unmatched: 7. Germline-derived CDR1 and CDR2 are SGHTA and FQGNSA. This CDR3 has 16 residues.

The gene calls are TRBV7-9 and TRBJ2-1, with TRBD1 matching 9 bases. This CDR3 is built from 18 residues. CDR1 is SEHNR, CDR2 FQNEAQ, per germline (reference sequence). V shed 4 bases, J shed 6 bases, and the junction held 16 bases outside the gene matches. CDR3 nucleotide sequence: TGTGCCAGCAGCTCCGCCGGGACAGGGAAGATTAGTTTCAATGAGCAGTTCTTC. Its protein product is CASSSAGTGKISFNEQFF. Together with reference TRBV7-9 and TRBJ2-1, the CDR3 gives the full variable domain: DTGVSQNPRHKITKRGQNVTFRCDPISEHNRLYWYRQTLGQGPEFLTYFQNEAQLEKSRLLSDRFSAERPKGSFSTLEIQRTEQGDSAMYLCASSSAGTGKISFNEQFFGPGTRLTVL.

The chain is built from TRBV18 and TRBJ1-4; TRBD1 might be the D (6 bases). The CDR3 consists of 14 residues. Germline-derived CDR1 and CDR2 are KGHSH and LQKENI. V was shortened by 6 bases and J by 12 bases, with 20 bases between the two germline ends. The CDR3 loop is CASSLGLGGMELFF. The CDR3 DNA follows: TGTGCCAGCTCTCTTGGACTGGGGGGCATGGAACTGTTTTTT.

The rearrangement joins TRBV7-6 to TRBJ2-3; D possibly uses TRBD1 or TRBD2 (5 bases each). Germline assignment: CDR1 SGHVS and CDR2 FNYEAQ. Trimming shortened V by 2 bases and J by 0 bases, and 30 bases separated the two germline ends. CDR3 length equals 22 residues. CDR3 amino acids: CASSLTPNSGTYTTRSTDTQYF. CDR3 sequence (DNA): TGTGCCAGCAGCTTAACCCCAAATTCCGGGACCTACACTACTAGGAGCACAGATACGCAGTATTTT. The whole variable domain, filled in from reference TRBV7-6 and TRBJ2-3, reads GAGVSQSPRYKVTKRGQDVALRCDPISGHVSLYWYRQALGQGPEFLTYFNYEAQQDKSGLPNDRFSAERPEGSISTLTIQRTEQRDSAMYRCASSLTPNSGTYTTRSTDTQYFGPGTRLTVL.

The V call is TRBV28, the J call TRBJ2-5, with a tentative D call TRBD1 (6 bases). Germline V gene data show CDR1 as MDHEN and CDR2 as SYDVKM. The CDR3 sequence is 17 residues long. V was cut by 6 bases and J by 0 bases, with 20 bases left in between. The CDR3 sequence is CASSLAPGQSYQETQYF. In DNA, the CDR3 is TGTGCCAGCAGCCTGGCACCGGGACAATCGTACCAAGAGACCCAGTACTTC.

Many counts were recorded for this clonotype. The chain recombines TRBV7-9 with TRBJ2-1; 13 nucleotides match TRBD2. This CDR3 has 18 amino acids. V lost 3 bases to trimming and J lost 0 bases; unmatched junction nucleotides: 5. Germline V CDR1 and CDR2: SEHNR, FQNEAQ (reference sequence). CDR3: CASSLHRTSGGSYNEQFF. In DNA form, the CDR3 reads TGTGCCAGCAGCTTGCACAGGACTAGCGGGGGCTCCTACAATGAGCAGTTCTTC.

The CDR3 DNA reads as TGTGCCAGCAGCCCGGCGGTGGGGACCTACGAGCAGTACTTC. Protein product: CASSPAVGTYEQYF. The genes are TRBV7-9 and TRBJ2-7, with D unclear. Germline CDR1 reads SEHNR; CDR2 reads FQNEAQ (reference sequence). The CDR3 consists of 14 residues. Trimming stripped 5 bases from V and 2 bases from J, with 13 bases between.

Regarding this clonotype: The conserved final phenylalanine or tryptophan is absent from the CDR3, which likely points to a read error. J is TRBJ2-7 and V is TRBV7-9, with TRBD2 matching over 8 bases. The length of the CDR3 is 15 residues. V lost 5 bases to trimming and J lost 7 bases; unmatched junction nucleotides: 13. Germline V lookup: CDR1 SEHNR, CDR2 FQNEAQ (reference sequence). In nucleotides, the CDR3 is TGTGCCAGCAGCACCTTCACGGGGGGGCCGGTAGAGCAGTACATC. Its translation is CASSTFTGGPVEQYI.

Only a few counts were recorded for this clonotype. The chain couples TRBV6-5 to TRBJ2-3; TRBD1 aligns across 8 bases. V was pared by 4 bases and J by 4 bases, with 7 bases of the junction left unmatched. Germline V gene lookup returns CDR1 MNHEY and CDR2 SVGAGI. CDR3 length: 15 amino acids. As DNA, the CDR3 is TGTGCCAGCAGTTTGGGCAGGGGGCGTTCAGATACGCAGTATTTT. It yields the protein CASSLGRGRSDTQYF.

V is TRBV13 and J is TRBJ1-3, with TRBD1 matching over 8 bases. Germline CDR1 and CDR2: PRHDT and FYEKMQ (reference sequence). V shed 5 bases and J 3 bases; nucleotides not matched to a gene: 6. The CDR3 runs to 15 residues. CDR3 bases: TGTGCCAGCAGCCAGGGGACAGGCGGTGGAAACACCATATATTTT. This sequence encodes CASSQGTGGGNTIYF.

This clonotype was counted many times. The chain combines TRBV29-1 with TRBJ1-2; possibly TRBD1 for D (5 bases). The germline gives CDR1 SQVTM, CDR2 ANQGSEA. Trimming cost V 4 bases and J 2 bases, with 8 bases left between them. The CDR3 is 12 residues long. CDR3 in DNA: TGCAGCGTTGTGGGGGACAACTATGGCTACACCTTC. Encoded protein: CSVVGDNYGYTF. The whole variable domain, filled in from reference TRBV29-1 and TRBJ1-2, reads SAVISQKPSRDICQRGTSLTIQCQVDSQVTMMFWYRQQPGQSLTLIATANQGSEATYESGFVIDKFPISRPNLTFSTLTVSNMSPEDSSIYLCSVVGDNYGYTFGSGTRLTVV.

This clonotype was seen a few times. This rearrangement joins TRBV9 to TRBJ2-1, with TRBD2 matching over 10 bases. CDR1 SGDLS and CDR2 YYNGEE come from the germline V gene. The CDR3 covers 23 residues. The junction had 24 bases not matched to a gene; V was cut back by 3 bases and J by 0 bases. The CDR3 DNA reads TGTGCCAGCAGCGGGACGATCACCGGGACTAGCGACCTATCAGGGAGCTCCTACAATGAGCAGTTCTTC. It specifies CASSGTITGTSDLSGSSYNEQFF.

This clonotype was observed a handful of times. The CDR3 loop is CASSPDREGQPQHF. Written as DNA, the CDR3 is TGTGCCAGCAGCCCCGACAGGGAGGGTCAGCCCCAGCATTTT. This chain links TRBV7-9 with TRBJ1-5, with 7 bases matching TRBD1. V dropped 5 bases and J dropped 6; count of bases not matched to a gene: 7. This CDR3 is built from 14 residues. CDR1 SEHNR and CDR2 FQNEAQ come from the germline V gene (reference sequence).